This T cell receptor (beta chain) emerged from a study of technical replicates of blood from a few donors. The CDR3 length is 15 residues. V was trimmed by 0 bases and J by 1 base, leaving 8 bases between them. CDR1 and CDR2 from the germline V gene are LGHNA and YSLEER. Sequencing was performed with immunoSEQ multiplex PCR; in TCRdb, only in-frame clones are kept and a portion is missing. Here the sample spans 91,000 or so clones, just under 95% being singletons. The J gene is TRBJ2-3, the V gene TRBV4-3; D not resolved. The clonotype originates from a human donor in good health. The source material was T cells isolated from PBMCs. The CDR3 loop is CASSQDQLRTDTQYF. The CDR3 coding sequence is TGCGCCAGCAGCCAAGATCAACTTCGCACAGATACGCAGTATTTT.